A selection of T cell receptor beta chains follows, all from one sample in a study of early T cells in non-severe SARS-CoV-2 infection. One entry per CDR3 protein results from TCRdb running MiXCR on the 5' RACE reads. Of some 22,000 distinct CDR3 sequences in the sample, over 4% were seen once. The sequencing input was whole blood. These receptors came from an adult who was a healthcare worker with PCR-confirmed SARS-CoV-2 infection or an uninfected control (not recorded which). CDR3s include the opening cysteine and the closing phenylalanine or tryptophan. The D gene is left open where the match is weak. Some rows have no size entry. The others give once, few or many, or a class for an expanded clone.

CDR3 DNA: TGTGCCAGCAGTTTGGGGACAGGGAATCTGTACTTC; CDR3 protein: CASSLGTGNLYF; V gene: TRBV28; J gene: TRBJ2-4; D gene: TRBD1; clone size: .
CDR3 DNA: TGTGCCAGCAGCCAAGGCAGCGGGGGGGCACAAAAGGAGTTCTTC; CDR3 protein: CASSQGSGGAQKEFF; V gene: TRBV3-1; J gene: TRBJ2-1; D gene: TRBD2; clone size: .
CDR3 DNA: TGTGCCAGCAGTTTAGCGCGAGGGGATAATGAAAAACTGTTTTTT; CDR3 protein: CASSLARGDNEKLFF; V gene: TRBV12-3/TRBV12-4; J gene: TRBJ1-4; D gene: .; clone size: few
CDR3 DNA: TGCGCTAGCACCCTTATGAGACATGACACAGATACGCAGTATTTT; CDR3 protein: CASTLMRHDTDTQYF; V gene: TRBV5-1; J gene: TRBJ2-3; D gene: .; clone size: many
CDR3 DNA: TGCAGCGTTGGACAGGGGGAGTACGAGCAGTACTTC; CDR3 protein: CSVGQGEYEQYF; V gene: TRBV29-1; J gene: TRBJ2-7; D gene: TRBD1; clone size: .
CDR3 DNA: TGTGCCAGCAGCTTCGGGACAGGGGTGATAAACGAGCAGTACTTC; CDR3 protein: CASSFGTGVINEQYF; V gene: TRBV7-2; J gene: TRBJ2-7; D gene: TRBD1; clone size: many
CDR3 DNA: TGTGCCAGCAGTCCCCCTAGCGCGAGCTCCTACGAGCAGTACTTC; CDR3 protein: CASSPPSASSYEQYF; V gene: TRBV2; J gene: TRBJ2-7; D gene: .; clone size: few
CDR3 DNA: TGTGCCAGCAGCAGGGACAGCGTTACCTACGAGCAGTACTTC; CDR3 protein: CASSRDSVTYEQYF; V gene: TRBV5-5; J gene: TRBJ2-7; D gene: TRBD1; clone size: .
CDR3 DNA: TGTGCCAGCATTATCCGGGGCAGGGAATACAACAATGAGCAGTTCTTC; CDR3 protein: CASIIRGREYNNEQFF; V gene: TRBV25-1; J gene: TRBJ2-1; D gene: .; clone size: many
CDR3 DNA: TGCAGTGCCGGCGGGGTGGCTAATGAAAAACTGTTTTTT; CDR3 protein: CSAGGVANEKLFF; V gene: TRBV20-1; J gene: TRBJ1-4; D gene: .; clone size: few
CDR3 DNA: TGTGCCAGCAGCTATACATCGACAGGGGTGGTCGGGGAGCTGTTTTTT; CDR3 protein: CASSYTSTGVVGELFF; V gene: TRBV11-3; J gene: TRBJ2-2; D gene: TRBD1; clone size: many
CDR3 DNA: TGTGCCAGCAGCTCCCGGACGGATACCGGGGAGCTGTTTTTT; CDR3 protein: CASSSRTDTGELFF; V gene: TRBV21-1; J gene: TRBJ2-2; D gene: .; clone size: many
CDR3 DNA: TGTGCCAGCAGCTTGAGCCTCCCACCTGCCTACGAGCAGTACTTC; CDR3 protein: CASSLSLPPAYEQYF; V gene: TRBV7-6; J gene: TRBJ2-7; D gene: .; clone size: many
CDR3 DNA: TGCGCCAGCAGCCGCGGGGAAAGACACCGCTTTTCCCCAGCTAACTATGGCTACACCTTC; CDR3 protein: CASSRGERHRFSPANYGYTF; V gene: TRBV5-1; J gene: TRBJ1-2; D gene: .; clone size: many
CDR3 DNA: TGTGCCAGCAGCCCTGTACAGGGGGGGAACACTGAAGCTTTCTTT; CDR3 protein: CASSPVQGGNTEAFF; V gene: TRBV3-1; J gene: TRBJ1-1; D gene: TRBD1; clone size: many
CDR3 DNA: TGCAGCGTTGCCGGGGCAGGGGCCTACAATGAGCAGTTCTTC; CDR3 protein: CSVAGAGAYNEQFF; V gene: TRBV29-1; J gene: TRBJ2-1; D gene: .; clone size: many
CDR3 DNA: TGTGCCAGCAGTTGGGACAGGGACAAAAACTATGGCTACACCTTC; CDR3 protein: CASSWDRDKNYGYTF; V gene: TRBV6-6; J gene: TRBJ1-2; D gene: TRBD1; clone size: .
CDR3 DNA: TGCAGTGCTAGAGATTCCAGCAATGAGCAGTTCTTC; CDR3 protein: CSARDSSNEQFF; V gene: TRBV20-1; J gene: TRBJ2-1; D gene: .; clone size: many
CDR3 DNA: TGTGCCAGCAGTGACTCAGGTTCTCGAGGCAATGAGCAGTTCTTC; CDR3 protein: CASSDSGSRGNEQFF; V gene: TRBV6-4; J gene: TRBJ2-1; D gene: .; clone size: .
CDR3 DNA: TGTGCCAGCAGCGCCGGGTCCGGACAGTATTTT; CDR3 protein: CASSAGSGQYF; V gene: TRBV2; J gene: TRBJ2-3; D gene: .; clone size: .
CDR3 DNA: TGCAGCGTTTGGTCAGGGGGCAGCGAAGCTTTCTTT; CDR3 protein: CSVWSGGSEAFF; V gene: TRBV29-1; J gene: TRBJ1-1; D gene: TRBD1; clone size: many
CDR3 DNA: TGTGCCAGCAGTTTTAGTCTGCCGGGCGCGGGCACCGGGGAGCTGTTTTTT; CDR3 protein: CASSFSLPGAGTGELFF; V gene: TRBV28; J gene: TRBJ2-2; D gene: .; clone size: many
CDR3 DNA: TGTGCCAGCAGCTTAGTGGGACAGGGGACAGATACGCAGTATTTT; CDR3 protein: CASSLVGQGTDTQYF; V gene: TRBV11-2; J gene: TRBJ2-3; D gene: TRBD1; clone size: few
CDR3 DNA: TGCAGTGCTTCAGGGGGCAGAGACACCATATATTTT; CDR3 protein: CSASGGRDTIYF; V gene: TRBV20-1; J gene: TRBJ1-3; D gene: TRBD1; clone size: .
CDR3 DNA: TGCAGTGCTAGAGATCGCGGGGGCGCAGACACTGAAGCTTTCTTT; CDR3 protein: CSARDRGGADTEAFF; V gene: TRBV20-1; J gene: TRBJ1-1; D gene: .; clone size: medium-sized
CDR3 DNA: TGTGCCAGTAGTAAACCGGGGGGAAGCAATCAGCCCCAGCATTTT; CDR3 protein: CASSKPGGSNQPQHF; V gene: TRBV19; J gene: TRBJ1-5; D gene: .; clone size: few
CDR3 DNA: TGTGCCAGCAGTTACGACAGCGGGGGGGAAGGAGATACGCAGTATTTT; CDR3 protein: CASSYDSGGEGDTQYF; V gene: TRBV6-5; J gene: TRBJ2-3; D gene: TRBD2; clone size: many
CDR3 DNA: TGCGCCAGCAGCTTGGCCGGAAGTGAGCAGTACTTC; CDR3 protein: CASSLAGSEQYF; V gene: TRBV5-1; J gene: TRBJ2-7; D gene: .; clone size: many
CDR3 DNA: TGTGCCAGCTCACCACACCGCCAAACGGACGTGCAGTACTTC; CDR3 protein: CASSPHRQTDVQYF; V gene: TRBV18; J gene: TRBJ2-7; D gene: .; clone size: .
CDR3 DNA: TGTGCCAGCAGTGGACAAGTCAACACCGGGGAGCTGTTTTTT; CDR3 protein: CASSGQVNTGELFF; V gene: TRBV2; J gene: TRBJ2-2; D gene: .; clone size: many
CDR3 DNA: TGTGCCAGCAGTCCACCTCGGGGGCCAGATACGCAGTATTTT; CDR3 protein: CASSPPRGPDTQYF; V gene: TRBV7-6; J gene: TRBJ2-3; D gene: .; clone size: many
CDR3 DNA: TGTGCCAGCAGCTTCCGGACAGGGAGCACCGGGGAGCTGTTTTTT; CDR3 protein: CASSFRTGSTGELFF; V gene: TRBV5-6; J gene: TRBJ2-2; D gene: TRBD1; clone size: many
CDR3 DNA: TGTGCCAGCAGCTTAGCGGGGCGCACAGATACGCAGTATTTT; CDR3 protein: CASSLAGRTDTQYF; V gene: TRBV7-2; J gene: TRBJ2-3; D gene: .; clone size: medium-sized
CDR3 DNA: TGTGCCAGCAGTCCCTCCTTCAATCGAGGCAATGAGCAGTTCTTC; CDR3 protein: CASSPSFNRGNEQFF; V gene: TRBV12-3/TRBV12-4; J gene: TRBJ2-1; D gene: .; clone size: many
CDR3 DNA: TGTGCCTGGAGTGTAGGGACTAGCGGTTCTTTTGAGTATTTT; CDR3 protein: CAWSVGTSGSFEYF; V gene: TRBV30; J gene: TRBJ2-3; D gene: TRBD2; clone size: many
CDR3 DNA: TGTGCTAGCAGCTCCCCCGGACAGGGGCGCACTGAAGCTTTCTTT; CDR3 protein: CASSSPGQGRTEAFF; V gene: TRBV7-7; J gene: TRBJ1-1; D gene: TRBD1; clone size: many
CDR3 DNA: TGTGCCAGCAGTTTTCAGACAGGGGCGAACACCGGGGAGCTGTTTTTT; CDR3 protein: CASSFQTGANTGELFF; V gene: TRBV6-5; J gene: TRBJ2-2; D gene: TRBD1; clone size: many
CDR3 DNA: TGTGCCAGCAGCCAAGTGGTAGATACGCAGTATTTT; CDR3 protein: CASSQVVDTQYF; V gene: TRBV4-2; J gene: TRBJ2-3; D gene: .; clone size: many
CDR3 DNA: TGTGCCAGCAGCTTGATACAGGGGGCGAGTGAAGCTTTCTTT; CDR3 protein: CASSLIQGASEAFF; V gene: TRBV7-2; J gene: TRBJ1-1; D gene: TRBD1; clone size: medium-sized
CDR3 DNA: TGTGCCAGCAGTTATGAAAGGAACTATGGCTACACCTTC; CDR3 protein: CASSYERNYGYTF; V gene: TRBV6-2/TRBV6-3; J gene: TRBJ1-2; D gene: .; clone size: many
CDR3 DNA: TGCGCCAGCAGCTCAGGGGGCGTTTATCAGCCCCAGCATTTT; CDR3 protein: CASSSGGVYQPQHF; V gene: TRBV10-1; J gene: TRBJ1-5; D gene: TRBD1; clone size: many
CDR3 DNA: TGTGCCAGCAGTCTACGTAGGGCCTACGAGCAGTACTTC; CDR3 protein: CASSLRRAYEQYF; V gene: TRBV28; J gene: TRBJ2-7; D gene: .; clone size: many
CDR3 DNA: TGTGCCAGCAGTCCACCGGGACAGAGGGACTATGGCTACACCTTC; CDR3 protein: CASSPPGQRDYGYTF; V gene: TRBV5-4; J gene: TRBJ1-2; D gene: TRBD1; clone size: few
CDR3 DNA: TGCAGTGCTTACCAACAGGGGGCTGGTAATCAGCCCCAGCATTTT; CDR3 protein: CSAYQQGAGNQPQHF; V gene: TRBV20-1; J gene: TRBJ1-5; D gene: TRBD1; clone size: many
CDR3 DNA: TGTGCCAGCAGCTTAGTTAGGTTGGGCGGCACTGAAGCTTTCTTT; CDR3 protein: CASSLVRLGGTEAFF; V gene: TRBV11-2; J gene: TRBJ1-1; D gene: .; clone size: many
CDR3 DNA: TGTGCCAGCAGTTACGGACCGGGACAGGGGGATGAAAAACTGTTTTTT; CDR3 protein: CASSYGPGQGDEKLFF; V gene: TRBV6-5; J gene: TRBJ1-4; D gene: TRBD1; clone size: many
CDR3 DNA: TGCGCCAGCAGCTTGATAAGGGCTCAAGAGACCCAGTACTTC; CDR3 protein: CASSLIRAQETQYF; V gene: TRBV5-1; J gene: TRBJ2-5; D gene: .; clone size: many
CDR3 DNA: TGTGCCAGCAGACCAGCGGGGGGTTACAATGAGCAGTTCTTC; CDR3 protein: CASRPAGGYNEQFF; V gene: TRBV7-9; J gene: TRBJ2-1; D gene: TRBD2; clone size: many
CDR3 DNA: TGTGCCAGCAGCTCCCCGGGGGCGGGGGGTCCCTACGAGCAGTACTTC; CDR3 protein: CASSSPGAGGPYEQYF; V gene: TRBV7-2; J gene: TRBJ2-7; D gene: TRBD2; clone size: medium-sized
CDR3 DNA: TGCAGTGCTAGTAGGACAGGGAACCCCTCTGGAAACACCATATATTTT; CDR3 protein: CSASRTGNPSGNTIYF; V gene: TRBV20-1; J gene: TRBJ1-3; D gene: TRBD1; clone size: .
CDR3 DNA: TGTGCCAGCTCACCAAGGGGACAGGGGCCAAGCACAGATACGCAGTATTTT; CDR3 protein: CASSPRGQGPSTDTQYF; V gene: TRBV18; J gene: TRBJ2-3; D gene: TRBD1; clone size: many
CDR3 DNA: TGTGCCAGCAGCTCACGGACAGGGTTTGGCTACACCTTC; CDR3 protein: CASSSRTGFGYTF; V gene: TRBV7-9; J gene: TRBJ1-2; D gene: TRBD1; clone size: many
CDR3 DNA: TGTGCCAGTACCCTCGGTCAGGGTGAGTCTGGTGAGCAGTTCTTC; CDR3 protein: CASTLGQGESGEQFF; V gene: TRBV19; J gene: TRBJ2-1; D gene: .; clone size: once
CDR3 DNA: TGTGCCAGCAGCTTAGGGGGAGGCCTTGGCGAAAAACTGTTTTTT; CDR3 protein: CASSLGGGLGEKLFF; V gene: TRBV7-6; J gene: TRBJ1-4; D gene: .; clone size: many